These 18 T cell receptor beta chains came from one sample sequenced in a study of blood T cell repertoires in COVID-19 (dated by TCRdb to the early 2020s). Receptors were amplified or captured by the immunoSEQ multiplex PCR assay. TCRdb took over this immuneACCESS table, retaining in-frame rearrangements with V and J assigned. Such tables are incomplete; in checked studies, under half of the missing clones stem from an unresolved V gene, and the remainder is unexplained. Counted in this sample were fewer than 60,000 clones; 80% to 90% of them appeared once. More than 30% of the sample goes to the ten largest clones. The source material was peripheral blood. The receptors come from a man in his sixties with COVID-19, enrolled during active disease.

The rearrangement links TRBV2 to TRBJ1-4, with D perhaps TRBD1 (5 bases). CDR3 size: 16 residues. V was clipped by 7 bases and J by 1 base, with 16 bases between them. Germline assignment: CDR1 SNHLY and CDR2 FYNNEI. CDR3 coding DNA: TGTGCCAGCAACCCCCCTCGGGGGTTAACTAATGAAAAACTGTTTTTT. This translates into CASNPPRGLTNEKLFF.

This clone was found a few times. This chain joins TRBV27 and TRBJ2-2; 11 bases match TRBD1. V shed 6 bases, J shed 5 bases, and the junction held 5 bases outside the gene matches. The CDR3 extends over 15 amino acids. Germline CDR1 reads MNHEY; CDR2 reads SMNVEV (reference sequence). CDR3 sequence reads: CASRGQGVITGELFF. In nucleotides, the CDR3 is TGTGCCAGCAGGGGACAGGGGGTAATTACCGGGGAGCTGTTTTTT.

This clone was observed a handful of times. V is TRBV7-9 and J is TRBJ2-1; 7 bases align to TRBD2. Trimming took 4 bases from V and 0 from J; bases not matched to a gene: 6. CDR1 and CDR2 (germline): SEHNR, FQNEAQ (reference sequence). The CDR3 has 16 amino acids. CDR3 loop: CASSSTRDYSYNEQFF. In DNA, the CDR3 is TGTGCCAGCAGCTCAACCCGGGACTACTCCTACAATGAGCAGTTCTTC.

This clone was observed a handful of times. The CDR3 loop reads CASSVVLGGELFF. The CDR3 DNA is TGTGCCAGCAGCGTAGTGCTCGGCGGGGAGCTGTTTTTT. This chain joins TRBV9 and TRBJ2-2, with D unresolved. The CDR3 has 13 amino acids. CDR1 and CDR2 (germline): SGDLS, YYNGEE. V shed 0 bases and J shed 7 bases, with 7 bases lying between them.

The chain employs TRBV3-1 (or the pseudogene TRBV3-2) and TRBJ1-1; D uncertain. Germline V gives CDR1 LGHDT, CDR2 YNNKEL (reference sequence). The CDR3 is 13 residues long. V gave up 2 bases and J gave up 3 bases, with 7 bases separating them. CDR3 loop: CASSQREDTEAFF. The DNA of the CDR3 is TGTGCCAGCAGCCAACGGGAGGACACTGAAGCTTTCTTT.

The chain carries TRBV6-5 and TRBJ1-1, with D tentatively TRBD1 (6 bases). V lost 6 bases, J lost 11 bases, and 16 bases lay in between. The CDR3 length is 12 residues. CDR1 is MNHEY and CDR2 is SVGAGI in the germline V gene. The CDR3 sequence: CASRFLRGSAFF. As DNA, the CDR3 is TGTGCCAGCAGGTTCCTCAGGGGTTCTGCTTTCTTT.

The CDR3 region has the DNA TGTGCCAGCAGCTCGGGGACTTTAACAGGGGGCAATGAGCAGTTCTTC. This sequence encodes CASSSGTLTGGNEQFF. V and J are TRBV5-8 and TRBJ2-1, with 8 bases aligning to TRBD1. V shed 3 bases and J 6 bases; nucleotides not matched to a gene: 11. The CDR3 has 16 amino acids. Germline V lookup: CDR1 SGHTS, CDR2 YDEGEE.

The chain joins TRBV9 to TRBJ1-2, with D possibly TRBD1 on 6 matching bases. This CDR3 region has 16 residues. CDR1 is SGDLS, CDR2 YYNGEE, per germline. Trimming removed 4 bases at V and 0 bases at J, with 16 bases between. CDR3 region: CASSYRGDKPNYGYTF. The CDR3 DNA follows: TGTGCCAGCAGCTACCGGGGGGACAAACCTAACTATGGCTACACCTTC.

This rearrangement joins TRBV7-8 to TRBJ2-7, with no clear D. CDR1 and CDR2 (germline): SGHVS, FQNEAQ. CDR3 length: 15 residues. Deletions cut 5 bases from V and 4 bases from J, with 18 bases between. The CDR3 region has the DNA TGTGCCAGCAGCGCCCCGGTCGGGTTGAATTACGAGCAGTACTTC. It specifies CASSAPVGLNYEQYF. The variable domain in full, with the rest retrieved from reference TRBV7-8 and TRBJ2-7, is GAGVSQSPRYKVAKRGQDVALRCDPISGHVSLFWYQQALGQGPEFLTYFQNEAQLDKSGLPSDRFFAERPEGSVSTLKIQRTQQEDSAVYLCASSAPVGLNYEQYFGPGTRLTVT.

This clone was recorded a few times. This chain joins TRBV7-2 and TRBJ1-6; D is possibly TRBD1 (5 bases). V was pared by 0 bases and J by 10 bases, with 13 bases between. The CDR3 spans 15 residues. In germline, CDR1 is SGHTA, CDR2 FQGNSA. CDR3 coding DNA: TGTGCCAGCAGCTTAGCGAGGCAGGGTAGATCACCCCTCCACTTT. This encodes CASSLARQGRSPLHF.

The gene calls are TRBV5-1 and TRBJ1-3; weak D call: TRBD1 (6 bases). The germline V and J ends were trimmed by 2 bases and 7 bases, with 13 bases remaining between them. CDR3 length: 14 residues. Germline V lookup: CDR1 SGHRS, CDR2 YFSETQ. CDR3 nucleotides: TGCGCCAGCAGCTTCGACAGGTCCGGGAACACCATATATTTT. It translates to CASSFDRSGNTIYF.

The V call is TRBV5-1, the J call TRBJ2-1, with 9 bases aligning to TRBD1. The ends lost 4 bases at V and 6 bases at J; junction bases unmatched: 5. CDR1 and CDR2 from the germline V gene are SGHRS and YFSETQ. The CDR3 runs to 14 residues. For the CDR3, the DNA is TGCGCCAGCAGCCGAGGACAGGGGATCAATGAGCAGTTCTTC. Translating it yields CASSRGQGINEQFF.

V and J are TRBV5-4 and TRBJ2-1; 7 bases agree with TRBD2. After removal of 0 bases from V and 7 bases from J, the junction contained 7 bases not matched to a gene. This CDR3 region has 15 residues. The germline CDR1 and CDR2 sequences are SGHNT and YYREEE (reference sequence). The CDR3 protein is CASSLGERGRNEQFF. CDR3 in DNA: TGTGCCAGCAGCTTGGGGGAGCGGGGACGAAATGAGCAGTTCTTC. Full variable domain (rest looked up from reference TRBV5-4 and TRBJ2-1): ETGVTQSPTHLIKTRGQQVTLRCSSQSGHNTVSWYQQALGQGPQFIFQYYREEENGRGNFPPRFSGLQFPNYSSELNVNALELDDSALYLCASSLGERGRNEQFFGPGTRLTVL.

The CDR3, as DNA: TGTGCCAGCAGCTCTAGCGGGGGGGCGATTGAGCAGTTCTTC. Translated: CASSSSGGAIEQFF. The rearrangement joins TRBV7-3 to TRBJ2-1; 12 positions match TRBD2. The CDR3 length is 14 residues. Germline V gene lookup returns CDR1 SGHTA and CDR2 FQGTGA. Losses at the gene ends were 4 bases for V and 9 bases for J; bases not matched to a gene: 4.

The sample holds one count of this clone. The chain uses TRBV3-1 (or the pseudogene TRBV3-2) and TRBJ2-7, with D perhaps TRBD1 (5 bases). This CDR3 comprises 13 residues. Trimming took off 5 bases at V and 7 bases at J, with 15 bases between the two ends. Germline-derived CDR1 and CDR2 are LGHDT and YNNKEL (reference sequence). CDR3 nucleotide sequence: TGTGCCAGCAGCGCGACAAGGGGTAAGGAGCAGTACTTC. It yields the protein CASSATRGKEQYF.

This clone was observed once. This rearrangement joins TRBV5-6 to TRBJ2-7; 9 bases fit TRBD2. The J segment lost 5 bases and the V segment lost 2 bases, leaving 5 bases of the junction unmatched. The germline V gene encodes CDR1 SGHDT and CDR2 YYEEEE. This CDR3 is built from 14 residues. The CDR3 DNA reads as TGTGCCAGCAGCTTCTTGCGGGAGGGAGACGAGCAGTACTTC. Protein product: CASSFLREGDEQYF.

The chain employs TRBV9 and TRBJ2-3; 9 bases match TRBD1. Germline-derived CDR1 and CDR2 are SGDLS and YYNGEE. This CDR3 spans 16 amino acids. Trimming took 3 bases from V and 4 from J; bases not matched to a gene: 9. Here the CDR3 reads CASSARDRDTPDTQYF. CDR3 nucleotides: TGTGCCAGCAGCGCCCGGGACAGGGATACCCCAGATACGCAGTATTTT.

The chain couples TRBV3-1 (or the pseudogene TRBV3-2) to TRBJ2-2, with no clear D. CDR3 size: 16 residues. V shed 4 bases and J shed 1 base, with 13 bases lying between them. The germline gives CDR1 LGHDT, CDR2 YNNKEL (reference sequence). CDR3 amino acids: CASSLLRLGNTGELFF. CDR3 DNA sequence: TGTGCCAGCAGCCTTCTGCGACTGGGGAACACCGGGGAGCTGTTTTTT.